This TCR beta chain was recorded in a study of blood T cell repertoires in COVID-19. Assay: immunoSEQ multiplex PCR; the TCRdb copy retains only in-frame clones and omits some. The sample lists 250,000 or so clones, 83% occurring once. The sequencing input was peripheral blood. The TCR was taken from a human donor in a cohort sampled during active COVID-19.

The CDR3 DNA reads as TGTGCCTGGGCTTCCGGGACAGGGGTTAAGGGGGCCAACGTCCTGACTTTC. Encoded protein: CAWASGTGVKGANVLTF. V is TRBV30 and J is TRBJ2-6; 10 nucleotides agree with TRBD1. Losses at the gene ends were 5 bases for V and 4 bases for J; bases not matched to a gene: 11. CDR3 length equals 17 residues. CDR1 and CDR2 from the germline V gene are GTSNPN and SVGIG (reference sequence).